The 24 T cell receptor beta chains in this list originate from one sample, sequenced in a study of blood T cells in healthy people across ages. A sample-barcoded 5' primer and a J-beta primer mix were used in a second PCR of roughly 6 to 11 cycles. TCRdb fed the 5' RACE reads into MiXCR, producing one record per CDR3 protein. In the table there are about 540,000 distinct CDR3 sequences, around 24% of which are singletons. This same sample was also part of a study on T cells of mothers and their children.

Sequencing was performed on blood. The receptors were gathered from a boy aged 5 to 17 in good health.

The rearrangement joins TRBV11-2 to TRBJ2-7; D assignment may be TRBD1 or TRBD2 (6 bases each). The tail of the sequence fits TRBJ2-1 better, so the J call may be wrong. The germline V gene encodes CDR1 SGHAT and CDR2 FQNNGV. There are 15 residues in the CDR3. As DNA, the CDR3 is TGTGCCAGCAGCCTTGCGGAGGGGGACTGGGATGAGCAGTTCTTC. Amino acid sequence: CASSLAEGDWDEQFF.

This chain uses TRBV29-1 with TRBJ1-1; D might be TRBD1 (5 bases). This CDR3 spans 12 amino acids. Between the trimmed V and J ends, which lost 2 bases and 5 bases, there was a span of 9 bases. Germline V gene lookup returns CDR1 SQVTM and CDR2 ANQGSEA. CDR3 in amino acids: CSVEPGWTEAFF. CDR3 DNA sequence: TGCAGCGTTGAACCAGGGTGGACTGAAGCTTTCTTT.

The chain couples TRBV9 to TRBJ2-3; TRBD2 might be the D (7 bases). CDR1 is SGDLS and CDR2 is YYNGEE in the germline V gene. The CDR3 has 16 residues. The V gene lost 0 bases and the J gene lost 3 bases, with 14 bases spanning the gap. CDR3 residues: CASSVVAGARTDTQYF. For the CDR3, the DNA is TGTGCCAGCAGCGTAGTGGCGGGGGCGAGGACAGATACGCAGTATTTT.

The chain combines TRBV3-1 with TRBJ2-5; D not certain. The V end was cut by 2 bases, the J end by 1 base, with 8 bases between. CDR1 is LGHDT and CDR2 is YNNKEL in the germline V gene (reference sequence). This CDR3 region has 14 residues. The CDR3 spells CASSQQLFQETQYF. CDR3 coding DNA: TGTGCCAGCAGCCAACAGCTATTCCAAGAGACCCAGTACTTC.

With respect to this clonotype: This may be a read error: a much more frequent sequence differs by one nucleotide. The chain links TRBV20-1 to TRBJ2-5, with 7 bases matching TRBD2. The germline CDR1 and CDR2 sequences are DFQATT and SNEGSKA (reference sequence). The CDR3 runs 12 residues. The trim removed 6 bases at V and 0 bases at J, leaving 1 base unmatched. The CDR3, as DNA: TGCAGTGCCGGGACTAACCAAGAGACCCAGTACTTC. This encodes CSAGTNQETQYF.

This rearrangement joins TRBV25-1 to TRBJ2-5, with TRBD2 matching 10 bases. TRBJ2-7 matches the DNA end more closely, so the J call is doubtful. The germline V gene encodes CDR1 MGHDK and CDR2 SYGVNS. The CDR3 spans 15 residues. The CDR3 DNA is TGTGCCAGTTCCCCTTCTAGCGGGAGTCGCCACGAGCAGTACTTC. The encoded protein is CASSPSSGSRHEQYF.

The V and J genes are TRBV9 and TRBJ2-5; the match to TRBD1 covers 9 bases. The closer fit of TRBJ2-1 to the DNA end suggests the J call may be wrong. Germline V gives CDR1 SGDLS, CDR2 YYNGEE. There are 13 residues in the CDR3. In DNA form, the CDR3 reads TGTGCCAGCAGCGCACAGGGGGCAGGTGAGCAGTTCTTC. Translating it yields CASSAQGAGEQFF.

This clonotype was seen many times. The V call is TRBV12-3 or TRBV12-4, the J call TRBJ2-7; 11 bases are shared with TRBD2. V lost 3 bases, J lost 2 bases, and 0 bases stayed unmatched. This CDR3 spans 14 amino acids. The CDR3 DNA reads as TGTGCCAGCAGTTTTAGCGGGGGGGCCTACGAGCAGTACTTC. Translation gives CASSFSGGAYEQYF.

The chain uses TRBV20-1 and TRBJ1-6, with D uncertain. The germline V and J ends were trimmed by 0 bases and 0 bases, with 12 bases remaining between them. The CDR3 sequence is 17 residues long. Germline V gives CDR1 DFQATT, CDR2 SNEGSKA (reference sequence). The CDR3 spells CSARDGYESSYNSPLHF. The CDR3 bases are TGCAGTGCTAGAGATGGATACGAGAGCTCCTATAATTCACCCCTCCACTTT.

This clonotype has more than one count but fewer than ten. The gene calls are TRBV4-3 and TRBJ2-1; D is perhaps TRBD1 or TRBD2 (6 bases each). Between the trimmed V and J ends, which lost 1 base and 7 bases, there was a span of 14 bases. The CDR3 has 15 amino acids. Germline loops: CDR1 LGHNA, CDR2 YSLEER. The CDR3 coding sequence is TGCGCCAGCAGCCAAGGTACGGGGGCTGCGAATGAGCAGTTCTTC. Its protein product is CASSQGTGAANEQFF.

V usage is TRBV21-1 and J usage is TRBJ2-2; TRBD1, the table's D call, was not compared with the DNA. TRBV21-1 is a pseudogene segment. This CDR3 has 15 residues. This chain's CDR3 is CATRFLTVKTGELFF. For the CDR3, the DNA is TGTGCAACGCGGTTCTTGACAGTTAAAACCGGGGAGCTGTTTTTT.

CDR3 sequence: CASSAGGPISSYEQYF. As DNA, the CDR3 is TGTGCCAGCTCTGCGGGAGGGCCGATCAGCTCCTACGAGCAGTACTTC. The chain carries TRBV7-8 and TRBJ2-7, with TRBD2 matching 9 bases. CDR3 length: 16 residues. Per germline, CDR1 SGHVS and CDR2 FQNEAQ. The J segment lost 0 bases and the V segment lost 8 bases, leaving 11 bases of the junction unmatched.

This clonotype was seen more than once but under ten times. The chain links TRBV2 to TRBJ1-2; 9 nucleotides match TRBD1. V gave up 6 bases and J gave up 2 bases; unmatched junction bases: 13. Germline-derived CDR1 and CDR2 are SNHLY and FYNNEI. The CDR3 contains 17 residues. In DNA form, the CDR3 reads TGTGCCAGCAGCAGAAGGTCACAGGGGGCTCCCAACTATGGCTACACCTTC. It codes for CASSRRSQGAPNYGYTF.

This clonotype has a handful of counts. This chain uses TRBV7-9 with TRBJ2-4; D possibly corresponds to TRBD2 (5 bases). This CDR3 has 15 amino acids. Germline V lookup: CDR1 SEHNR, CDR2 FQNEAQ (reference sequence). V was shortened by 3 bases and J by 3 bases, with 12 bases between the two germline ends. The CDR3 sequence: CASSLERTHKNIQYF. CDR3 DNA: TGTGCCAGCAGCTTGGAGCGGACCCACAAAAACATTCAGTACTTC. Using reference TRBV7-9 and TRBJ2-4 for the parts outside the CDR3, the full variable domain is DTGVSQNPRHKITKRGQNVTFRCDPISEHNRLYWYRQTLGQGPEFLTYFQNEAQLEKSRLLSDRFSAERPKGSFSTLEIQRTEQGDSAMYLCASSLERTHKNIQYFGAGTRLSVL.

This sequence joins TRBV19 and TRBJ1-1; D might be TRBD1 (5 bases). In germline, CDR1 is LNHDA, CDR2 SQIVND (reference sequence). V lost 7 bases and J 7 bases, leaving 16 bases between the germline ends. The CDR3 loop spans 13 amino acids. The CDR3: CASTMGRVVEAFF. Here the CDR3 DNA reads TGTGCCAGTACAATGGGCAGGGTCGTTGAAGCTTTCTTT.

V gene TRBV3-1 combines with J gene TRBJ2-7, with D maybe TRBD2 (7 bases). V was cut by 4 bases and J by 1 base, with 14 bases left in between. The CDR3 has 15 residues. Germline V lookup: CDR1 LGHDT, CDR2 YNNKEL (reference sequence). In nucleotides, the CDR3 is TGTGCCAGCAGCCTACCGGGGGGCCAGTCCTACGAGCAGTACTTC. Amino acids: CASSLPGGQSYEQYF.

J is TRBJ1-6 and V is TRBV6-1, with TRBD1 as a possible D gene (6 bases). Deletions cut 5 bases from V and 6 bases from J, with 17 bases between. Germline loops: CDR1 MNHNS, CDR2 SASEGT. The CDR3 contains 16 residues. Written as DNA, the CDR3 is TGTGCCAGCAGTCCTCACAGGGCGAAACTTAATTCACCCCTCCACTTT. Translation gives CASSPHRAKLNSPLHF.

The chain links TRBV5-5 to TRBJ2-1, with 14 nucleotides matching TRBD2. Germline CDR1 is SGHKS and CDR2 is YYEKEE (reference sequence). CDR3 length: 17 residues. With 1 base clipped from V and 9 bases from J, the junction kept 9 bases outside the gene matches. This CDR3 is CASSLPGTSGRWGEQFF. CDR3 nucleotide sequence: TGTGCCAGCAGCTTGCCCGGGACTAGCGGGAGATGGGGTGAGCAGTTCTTC.

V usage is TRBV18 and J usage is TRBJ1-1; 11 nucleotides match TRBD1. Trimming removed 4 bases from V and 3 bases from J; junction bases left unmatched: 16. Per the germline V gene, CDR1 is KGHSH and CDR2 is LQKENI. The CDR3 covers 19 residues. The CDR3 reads CASSRTFLGQGAWDTEAFF. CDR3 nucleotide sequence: TGTGCCAGCTCACGAACCTTCCTAGGACAGGGGGCATGGGACACTGAAGCTTTCTTT.

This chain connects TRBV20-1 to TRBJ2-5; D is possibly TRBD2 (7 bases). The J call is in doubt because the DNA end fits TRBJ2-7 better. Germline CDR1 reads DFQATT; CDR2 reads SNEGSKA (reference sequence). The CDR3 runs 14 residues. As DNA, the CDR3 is TGCAGCTCTAAGGGGAGGGGACAATCCTACGAGCAGTACTTC. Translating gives CSSKGRGQSYEQYF.

For the CDR3, the DNA is TGTGCCAGCAGCCCTGTTGGGGGCACAGATACGCAGTATTTT. Protein product: CASSPVGGTDTQYF. V and J are TRBV5-6 and TRBJ2-3; no clear D. This CDR3 has 14 amino acids. The V gene's germline CDR1 is SGHDT and CDR2 YYEEEE. V was cut by 4 bases and J by 1 base, with 10 bases left in between.

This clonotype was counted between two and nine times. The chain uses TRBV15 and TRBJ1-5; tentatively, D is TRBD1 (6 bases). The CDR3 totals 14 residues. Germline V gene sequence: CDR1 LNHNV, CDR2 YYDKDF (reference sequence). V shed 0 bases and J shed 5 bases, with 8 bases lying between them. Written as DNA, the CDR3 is TGTGCCACCAGCAGAGATTCAGGGGATCAGCCCCAGCATTTT. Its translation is CATSRDSGDQPQHF.

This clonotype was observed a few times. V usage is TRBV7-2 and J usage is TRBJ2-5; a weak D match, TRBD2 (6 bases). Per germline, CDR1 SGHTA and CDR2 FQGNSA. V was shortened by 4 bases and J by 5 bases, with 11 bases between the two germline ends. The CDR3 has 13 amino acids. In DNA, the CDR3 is TGTGCCAGCAGCTCCCTAGGAGGGGAGACCCAGTACTTC. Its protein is CASSSLGGETQYF.

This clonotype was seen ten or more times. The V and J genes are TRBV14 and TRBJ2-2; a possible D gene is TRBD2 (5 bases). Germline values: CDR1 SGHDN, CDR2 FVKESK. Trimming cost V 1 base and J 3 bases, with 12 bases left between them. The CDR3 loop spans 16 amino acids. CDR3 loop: CASSQVRGIDTGELFF. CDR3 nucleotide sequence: TGTGCCAGCAGCCAAGTAAGAGGGATAGACACCGGGGAGCTGTTTTTT.